The entry below describes one T cell receptor beta chain. Sampling of bone marrow took place during active disease in every patient. This sample was taken from a study of read filtering for tumor transcriptome and immune sequencing. Study-level background: After DNase treatment, RNA was made into whole-transcriptome libraries. Per sample, TCR-region reads ranged about 3.5 to 11 million by IR-seq, roughly 85 to 1273 by RNA-seq.

Germline CDR1 SEHNR, CDR2 FQNEAQ (reference sequence). The trim removed 3 bases at V and 5 bases at J, leaving 5 bases unmatched. The CDR3 is 15 amino acids. Molecular barcoded adaptors covering alpha/delta and beta/gamma chains were used on around 400 ng RNA. TCRdb re-analysed the reads in MiXCR, keeping a single row per CDR3 protein. The sample contains fewer than 150,000 distinct CDR3 sequences, around 13% of which appear only once. The clonotype originates from a donor at least 40 years old with multiple myeloma. The specimen sequenced was a population of CD138-negative cells sorted from bone marrow. This chain uses TRBV7-9 with TRBJ2-2; 8 bases are a match to TRBD1. CDR3 sequence (DNA): TGTGCCAGCAGCTTTGGACAGGGTCGAACCGGGGAGCTGTTTTTT. Its protein product is CASSFGQGRTGELFF.